Below, 2 T cell receptor beta chains from the same sample are listed, as sequenced in a study of T cells after yellow fever vaccination. From the 5' RACE reads, TCRdb called clonotypes with MiXCR, one entry per CDR3 protein. The sample consists of more than 9,000 distinct CDR3 sequences, under 5% of them appearing once. The specimen comprised PBMCs, either bulk or a sorted T-cell subset (CD4+, CD8+, memory, or dextramer-sorted; not recorded which), sampled less than 16 days after the first yellow fever vaccination. Receptor source: a man younger than 35 who received the YFV17D yellow fever vaccine.

This clonotype was observed many times. The gene calls are TRBV7-8 and TRBJ1-4; D might be TRBD1 (5 bases). The CDR3 is 16 residues long. V was shortened by 5 bases and J by 0 bases, with 13 bases between the two germline ends. Germline lookup yields CDR1 SGHVS and CDR2 FQNEAQ. CDR3 residues: CASSRVGGTTNEKLFF. The CDR3 DNA follows: TGTGCCAGCAGCAGGGTGGGGGGGACAACTAATGAAAAACTGTTTTTT.

The sample holds many counts of this clonotype. The CDR3 DNA is TGCGCCAGCAGCTTGTTACAGGGGGAGCATGGCTACACCTTC. The encoded protein is CASSLLQGEHGYTF. The gene calls are TRBV5-1 and TRBJ1-2; 8 positions match TRBD1. The germline V gene has CDR1 SGHRS and CDR2 YFSETQ. The CDR3 sequence is 14 residues long. Trimming took 1 base from V and 6 from J; bases not matched to a gene: 5.